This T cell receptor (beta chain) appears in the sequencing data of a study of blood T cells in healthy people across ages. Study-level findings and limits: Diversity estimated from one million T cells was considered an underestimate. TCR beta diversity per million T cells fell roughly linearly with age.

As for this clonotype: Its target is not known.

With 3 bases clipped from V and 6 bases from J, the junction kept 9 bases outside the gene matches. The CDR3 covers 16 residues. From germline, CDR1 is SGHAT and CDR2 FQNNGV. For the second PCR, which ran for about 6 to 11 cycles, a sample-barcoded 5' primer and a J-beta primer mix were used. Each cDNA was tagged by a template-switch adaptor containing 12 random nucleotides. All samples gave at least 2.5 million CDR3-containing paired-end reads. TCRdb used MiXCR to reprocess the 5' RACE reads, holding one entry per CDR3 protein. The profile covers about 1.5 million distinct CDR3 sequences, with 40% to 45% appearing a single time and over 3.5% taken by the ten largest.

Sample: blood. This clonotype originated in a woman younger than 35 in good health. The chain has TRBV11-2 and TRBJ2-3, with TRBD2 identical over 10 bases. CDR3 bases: TGTGCCAGCAGCTTTCTAGCGGGGGAGCCCCCGGATACGCAGTATTTT. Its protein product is CASSFLAGEPPDTQYF. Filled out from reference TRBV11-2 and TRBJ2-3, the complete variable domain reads EAGVAQSPRYKIIEKRQSVAFWCNPISGHATLYWYQQILGQGPKLLIQFQNNGVVDDSQLPKDRFSAERLKGVDSTLKIQPAKLEDSAVYLCASSFLAGEPPDTQYFGPGTRLTVL.